Presented here are 14 T cell receptor beta chains from one specimen sequenced in a study of vaccination and CD4 T cells after COVID-19. Described treatment: roughly 10-day PBMC culture with coronavirus spike peptide pools or control peptides (ViraFEST assay). Oncomine TCR Beta short-read sequencing was applied to DNA from cultured CD4+ T cells. TCRdb re-called the PCR reads through MiXCR, storing one row per CDR3 protein. Among over 5,000 distinct CDR3 sequences listed, 46% were seen once. No cognate antigen is known for these TCRs. The sample comprised CD4+ T cells from blood, cultured in vitro. The receptors shown here come from a human donor who had recovered from COVID-19.

The rearrangement joins TRBV11-3 to TRBJ2-7; TRBD2 is a possible D gene (6 bases). Trimming pared 3 bases from V and 3 bases from J, leaving 15 bases between. CDR1 and CDR2 (germline): SGHNT, YENEEA. This CDR3 spans 15 amino acids. Here the CDR3 reads CASSFGGWDRYEQYF. The CDR3 region has the DNA TGTGCCAGCAGCTTTGGGGGGTGGGACCGCTACGAGCAGTACTTC.

This clonotype was observed a few times. The V gene is TRBV7-8, the J gene TRBJ1-6; D not resolved. CDR3 size: 14 residues. Germline V gene sequence: CDR1 SGHVS, CDR2 FQNEAQ. Trimming shortened V by 6 bases and J by 3 bases, and 9 bases separated the two germline ends. CDR3 protein: CASRARDYNSPLHF. The CDR3 nucleotides are TGTGCCAGCAGAGCTAGGGACTATAATTCACCCCTCCACTTT.

The count of this clonotype is one. This rearrangement joins TRBV12-3 or TRBV12-4 to TRBJ1-4; perhaps TRBD1 as D (6 bases). The germline V and J ends were trimmed by 7 bases and 10 bases, with 16 bases remaining between them. CDR3 length equals 13 residues. In DNA form, the CDR3 reads TGTGCCAGCACCCCGGGTGCGGGGGCAAAACTGTTTTTT. Protein sequence: CASTPGAGAKLFF.

V usage is TRBV20-1 and J usage is TRBJ1-3, with 7 positions matching TRBD1. From germline, CDR1 is DFQATT and CDR2 SNEGSKA (reference sequence). The CDR3 has 13 amino acids. V shed 2 bases and J 8 bases; nucleotides not matched to a gene: 6. In DNA form, the CDR3 reads TGCAGTGCTAGAAAGACAGGGAGGGACACCATATATTTT. Its translation: CSARKTGRDTIYF.

The V and J genes are TRBV18 and TRBJ1-1; D unclear. CDR3 size: 17 residues. The germline V gene has CDR1 KGHSH and CDR2 LQKENI. Trimming left V 6 bases short and J 0 bases short, with 20 bases between. The CDR3 DNA sequence: TGTGCCAGCTCGTACGCAGGCCCGGGAGGCCTGAACACTGAAGCTTTCTTT. It yields the protein CASSYAGPGGLNTEAFF. The complete variable domain, with remaining parts taken from reference TRBV18 and TRBJ1-1, reads NAGVMQNPRHLVRRRGQEARLRCSPMKGHSHVYWYRQLPEEGLKFMVYLQKENIIDESGMPKERFSAEFPKEGPSILRIQQVVRGDSAAYFCASSYAGPGGLNTEAFFGQGTRLTVV.

This clonotype occurred a few times. The chain joins TRBV4-3 to TRBJ2-5; TRBD2 is a possible D gene (6 bases). The CDR3 runs to 13 residues. Per germline, CDR1 LGHNA and CDR2 YSLEER. V gave up 2 bases and J gave up 7 bases, with 11 bases separating them. CDR3 sequence: CASSQNMEGTQYF. CDR3 nucleotides: TGCGCCAGCAGCCAAAATATGGAGGGGACCCAGTACTTC.

This chain uses TRBV5-6 with TRBJ2-3, with 13 bases lining up with TRBD2. Germline V CDR1 and CDR2: SGHDT, YYEEEE. The CDR3 is 17 amino acids. Trimming removed 3 bases from V and 0 bases from J; junction bases left unmatched: 4. CDR3 DNA: TGTGCCAGCAGCTCAGGACTAGCGGGGGCTAGCACAGATACGCAGTATTTT. Its protein is CASSSGLAGASTDTQYF.

The chain combines TRBV12-3 or TRBV12-4 with TRBJ2-3; D possibly corresponds to TRBD1 (5 bases). V was shortened by 4 bases and J by 2 bases, with 10 bases between the two germline ends. There are 14 residues in the CDR3. In DNA, the CDR3 is TGTGCCAGCAGTTCAGGGCGGCTCACAGATACGCAGTATTTT. Its translation is CASSSGRLTDTQYF.

The chain joins TRBV4-1 to TRBJ2-7; unclear D gene. The length of the CDR3 is 14 residues. Looked up from germline, CDR1 is MGHRA and CDR2 is YSYEKL. Deletions cut 2 bases from V and 1 base from J, with 9 bases between. The CDR3 bases are TGCGCCAGCAGCCAATCTTCAGAATCCTACGAGCAGTACTTC. The encoded protein is CASSQSSESYEQYF.

The chain joins TRBV27 to TRBJ2-7; a weak D match, TRBD1 (6 bases). The CDR3 extends over 13 amino acids. The V gene lost 5 bases and the J gene lost 6 bases, with 14 bases spanning the gap. Germline assignment: CDR1 MNHEY and CDR2 SMNVEV (reference sequence). CDR3 coding DNA: TGTGCCAGCAGTCCTCAGGGGTTGGGCGAGCAGTACTTC. Its protein is CASSPQGLGEQYF.

The chain is built from TRBV20-1 and TRBJ2-3; the D is unclear. The CDR3 contains 10 residues. Germline CDR1 reads DFQATT; CDR2 reads SNEGSKA (reference sequence). The CDR3 DNA sequence: TGCAGGCCGGATGCAGATACGCAGTATTTT. The encoded protein is CRPDADTQYF.

Concerning this clonotype itself: One end of the junction is discordant with germline, which a read error may explain. The chain joins TRBV6-1 to TRBJ1-1; possibly TRBD1 for D (5 bases). The CDR3 covers 12 residues. CDR1 and CDR2 from the germline V gene are MNHNS and SASEGT. The CDR3: CVSSGGFGEAFF. Here the CDR3 DNA reads TGTGTCAGCAGTGGGGGTTTCGGGGAAGCTTTCTTT.

This clonotype has just a few counts. CDR3 DNA: TGTGCCAGCAGCGATCTCGGGACAGGGTATAATTCACCCCTCCACTTT. Its translation is CASSDLGTGYNSPLHF. The chain recombines TRBV11-3 with TRBJ1-6, with TRBD1 identical over 9 bases. The CDR3 runs to 16 residues. J lost 4 bases, V lost 5 bases, and 6 bases had no gene match. Germline V gives CDR1 SGHNT, CDR2 YENEEA.

The rearrangement uses TRBV5-1 and TRBJ2-2; D remains unclear. This CDR3 is built from 13 residues. The V end lost 0 bases, the J end lost 4 bases, and 4 bases lay between the germline ends. Germline V lookup: CDR1 SGHRS, CDR2 YFSETQ. The CDR3 region is CASSLVTTGELFF. CDR3 DNA sequence: TGCGCCAGCAGCTTGGTAACCACCGGGGAGCTGTTTTTT.